The next 28 T cell receptor beta chains were all read from a single sample in a study of blood T cell repertoires in COVID-19. The table came from immunoSEQ multiplex PCR; TCRdb's copy has only in-frame clones and leaves some out. Found here are around 230,000 clones, more than 70% of them singletons; the top ten hold over 2%. Sequenced: PBMCs or T cells enriched from blood (not recorded which). The receptor set was obtained from a woman aged 40-49 years with acute COVID-19.

This clone was observed a handful of times. The chain recombines TRBV6-2 or TRBV6-3 with TRBJ2-2; D possibly corresponds to TRBD2 (7 bases). The CDR3 loop spans 16 amino acids. Deletions cut 5 bases from V and 3 bases from J, with 16 bases between. CDR1 and CDR2 (germline): MNHEY, SVGEGT. CDR3: CASSTRGGPDTGELFF. Here the CDR3 DNA reads TGTGCCAGCAGTACCCGCGGGGGCCCGGACACCGGGGAGCTGTTTTTT.

V usage is TRBV5-1 and J usage is TRBJ1-1, with D possibly TRBD1 on 6 matching bases. CDR1 and CDR2 (germline): SGHRS, YFSETQ. This CDR3 spans 16 amino acids. The V end lost 2 bases, the J end lost 7 bases, and 21 bases lay between the germline ends. The CDR3 spells CASSLLITGKGLEAFF. In DNA, the CDR3 is TGCGCCAGCAGCTTACTAATTACAGGGAAGGGGCTTGAAGCTTTCTTT.

This sequence joins TRBV29-1 and TRBJ1-3; 10 positions match TRBD1. The CDR3 has 14 residues. With 7 bases clipped from V and 4 bases from J, the junction kept 7 bases outside the gene matches. From germline, CDR1 is SQVTM and CDR2 ANQGSEA. CDR3 in amino acids: CSAGTGAKGNTIYF. For the CDR3, the DNA is TGCAGCGCAGGGACAGGGGCAAAGGGAAACACCATATATTTT.

The V call is TRBV24-1, the J call TRBJ2-3, with a possible D match to TRBD1 (6 bases). This CDR3 contains 17 residues. Trimming removed 3 bases at V and 2 bases at J, with 17 bases between. Per germline, CDR1 KGHDR and CDR2 SFDVKD. The CDR3 here is CATSDGGLGGLTDTQYF. In DNA, the CDR3 is TGTGCCACCAGTGATGGGGGCCTCGGTGGGCTCACAGATACGCAGTATTTT.

The gene calls are TRBV28 and TRBJ1-1; a weak D match, TRBD1 (6 bases). V lost 6 bases and J lost 4, with 18 bases in between. Germline V CDR1 and CDR2: MDHEN, SYDVKM. The CDR3 runs to 15 residues. CDR3: CASRPPRGEVTEAFF. In nucleotides, the CDR3 is TGTGCCAGCAGGCCACCCAGGGGAGAAGTCACTGAAGCTTTCTTT. The full variable domain, completed using reference TRBV28 and TRBJ1-1, is DVKVTQSSRYLVKRTGEKVFLECVQDMDHENMFWYRQDPGLGLRLIYFSYDVKMKEKGDIPEGYSVSREKKERFSLILESASTNQTSMYLCASRPPRGEVTEAFFGQGTRLTVV.

This chain links TRBV5-6 with TRBJ2-7; 7 nucleotides line up with TRBD1. This CDR3 has 14 amino acids. Germline lookup yields CDR1 SGHDT and CDR2 YYEEEE. The V gene end was trimmed by 0 bases and the J gene end by 2 bases; junction bases not matched to a gene: 2. The CDR3 sequence is CASSLAQGAYEQYF. The CDR3 nucleotides read TGTGCCAGCAGCTTGGCGCAGGGGGCCTACGAGCAGTACTTC.

The rearrangement links TRBV25-1 to TRBJ1-4, with a possible D match to TRBD1 (5 bases). Trimming left V 5 bases short and J 7 bases short, with 5 bases between. The CDR3 contains 11 residues. The germline V gene encodes CDR1 MGHDK and CDR2 SYGVNS. The CDR3 sequence: CASSQGEKLFF. In DNA form, the CDR3 reads TGTGCCAGCAGTCAGGGTGAAAAACTGTTTTTT.

This chain links TRBV6-5 with TRBJ2-7, with 7 bases identical to TRBD2. The CDR3 has 14 amino acids. The germline CDR1 and CDR2 sequences are MNHEY and SVGAGI. V was pared by 4 bases and J by 4 bases, with 7 bases of the junction left unmatched. In nucleotides, the CDR3 is TGTGCCAGCAGTTCCATGGTGGGGGGGTACGAGCAGTACGTC. This encodes CASSSMVGGYEQYV.

The chain has TRBV29-1 and TRBJ1-1; D gene ambiguous. Germline V CDR1 and CDR2: SQVTM, ANQGSEA. The CDR3 contains 11 residues. V gave up 4 bases and J gave up 6 bases, with 9 bases separating them. The CDR3 protein is CSVGGSSEAFF. For the CDR3, the DNA is TGCAGCGTTGGTGGCTCCTCTGAAGCTTTCTTT.

This chain links TRBV7-6 with TRBJ2-2; 9 nucleotides agree with TRBD2. Germline lookup yields CDR1 SGHVS and CDR2 FNYEAQ. Losses at the gene ends were 4 bases for V and 6 bases for J; bases not matched to a gene: 15. The CDR3 loop spans 18 amino acids. The CDR3 DNA follows: TGTGCCAGCAGCTCCACCTATCGTAGCGGGAGAGGCCCCGGGGAGCTGTTTTTT. Protein: CASSSTYRSGRGPGELFF.

This chain links TRBV7-2 with TRBJ1-2; maybe TRBD1 (6 bases). The CDR3 loop spans 14 amino acids. Germline lookup yields CDR1 SGHTA and CDR2 FQGNSA. V was cut by 6 bases and J by 5 bases, with 16 bases left in between. The CDR3: CASSIPRGTYGYTF. The CDR3 DNA follows: TGTGCCAGCAGTATCCCCAGGGGAACATATGGCTACACCTTC.

The chain joins TRBV27 to TRBJ1-5, with D possibly being TRBD1 (6 bases). The length of the CDR3 is 15 residues. V lost 4 bases and J 5 bases, leaving 15 bases between the germline ends. The V gene's germline CDR1 is MNHEY and CDR2 SMNVEV (reference sequence). This chain's CDR3 is CASSWAGAGDQPQHF. Written as DNA, the CDR3 is TGTGCCAGCAGTTGGGCCGGGGCAGGGGATCAGCCCCAGCATTTT.

The genes are TRBV11-2 and TRBJ2-3; 8 bases line up with TRBD2. The CDR3 consists of 16 residues. From germline, CDR1 is SGHAT and CDR2 FQNNGV. V gave up 1 base and J gave up 2 bases; unmatched junction bases: 5. CDR3 protein: CASSLGSGGHTDTQYF. The DNA for the CDR3 is TGTGCCAGCAGCTTAGGGTCGGGGGGGCACACAGATACGCAGTATTTT.

The rearrangement joins TRBV5-1 to TRBJ2-5; possible D gene TRBD2, 5 bases. Per the germline V gene, CDR1 is SGHRS and CDR2 is YFSETQ. Trimming pared 3 bases from V and 5 bases from J, leaving 20 bases between. CDR3 size: 16 residues. As DNA, the CDR3 is TGCGCCAGCAGCTCGGGAAGTAGAGTGGGGATGGAGACCCAGTACTTC. As protein: CASSSGSRVGMETQYF.

V usage is TRBV14 and J usage is TRBJ1-3; D gene unclear. The CDR3 runs 15 residues. Deletions cut 2 bases from V and 0 bases from J, with 8 bases between. The germline gives CDR1 SGHDN, CDR2 FVKESK. CDR3 sequence reads: CASSQFGSSGNTIYF. CDR3 DNA: TGTGCCAGCAGCCAATTCGGGAGCTCTGGAAACACCATATATTTT.

The V call is TRBV4-3, the J call TRBJ1-1; D is unresolved. Germline lookup yields CDR1 LGHNA and CDR2 YSLEER. This CDR3 is built from 14 residues. Trimming took 0 bases from V and 6 from J, leaving 11 bases between them. The CDR3 DNA reads as TGCGCCAGCAGCCAAGATATAGGAGGAGCTGAAGCTTTCTTT. Translating it yields CASSQDIGGAEAFF.

The chain has TRBV27 and TRBJ1-1, with D uncertain. This CDR3 region has 10 residues. Trimming took 8 bases from V and 11 from J, leaving 12 bases between them. The V gene's germline CDR1 is MNHEY and CDR2 SMNVEV (reference sequence). The CDR3 is CASPGNVAFF. CDR3 nucleotide sequence: TGTGCCAGCCCGGGGAATGTGGCTTTCTTT.

V is TRBV2 and J is TRBJ2-3; 10 nucleotides match TRBD2. Germline values: CDR1 SNHLY, CDR2 FYNNEI. This CDR3 has 17 amino acids. J gave up 4 bases and V 1 base, and 8 bases lay outside the gene matches. The CDR3 nucleotides are TGTGCCAGCAGTGAAGTTTTTCTAGCGGGGGACCCAGATACGCAGTATTTT. It encodes CASSEVFLAGDPDTQYF.

The V gene is TRBV20-1, the J gene TRBJ1-2; 7 positions match TRBD1. This CDR3 region has 12 residues. Germline V gene lookup returns CDR1 DFQATT and CDR2 SNEGSKA (reference sequence). Trimming removed 3 bases from V and 7 bases from J; junction bases left unmatched: 5. CDR3 sequence reads: CSASKGAAGYTF. CDR3 nucleotides: TGCAGTGCTAGTAAGGGGGCGGCTGGCTACACCTTC.

The V and J genes are TRBV7-8 and TRBJ2-7; 9 bases agree with TRBD1. The germline gives CDR1 SGHVS, CDR2 FQNEAQ. This CDR3 is built from 15 residues. J gave up 6 bases and V 5 bases, and 11 bases lay outside the gene matches. In DNA, the CDR3 is TGTGCCAGCAGCCTCGGGGCTGGGACAGGGATCGAGCAGTACTTC. Its translation is CASSLGAGTGIEQYF.

The rearrangement joins TRBV18 to TRBJ2-1, with D possibly being TRBD2 (5 bases). The length of the CDR3 is 14 residues. Germline V lookup: CDR1 KGHSH, CDR2 LQKENI. V was pared by 2 bases and J by 5 bases, with 10 bases between. Here the CDR3 reads CASSPGRDNNEQFF. The DNA of the CDR3 is TGTGCCAGCTCACCAGGACGGGATAACAATGAGCAGTTCTTC.

The rearrangement links TRBV29-1 to TRBJ2-1; no reliable D call. Germline CDR1 is SQVTM and CDR2 is ANQGSEA. The germline V and J ends were trimmed by 4 bases and 5 bases, with 9 bases remaining between them. The CDR3 length is 12 residues. The CDR3 DNA is TGCAGCGTTGGATCTAGTGACAATGAGCAGTTCTTC. Its translation: CSVGSSDNEQFF.

The chain uses TRBV9 and TRBJ2-2; 12 bases fit TRBD2. V shed 3 bases and J 2 bases; nucleotides not matched to a gene: 2. CDR1 and CDR2 from the germline V gene are SGDLS and YYNGEE. CDR3 length: 16 amino acids. In DNA form, the CDR3 reads TGTGCCAGCAGCGAGGGACTAGCGGGCAACACCGGGGAGCTGTTTTTT. Amino acid sequence: CASSEGLAGNTGELFF.

This chain links TRBV18 with TRBJ2-3; no firm D call. In germline, CDR1 is KGHSH, CDR2 LQKENI. Trimming left V 3 bases short and J 5 bases short, with 9 bases between. This CDR3 region has 13 residues. CDR3 residues: CASSPSRGDTQYF. The CDR3 DNA follows: TGTGCCAGCTCACCCTCCCGAGGAGATACGCAGTATTTT.

The rearrangement links TRBV10-3 to TRBJ2-3, with 13 nucleotides matching TRBD2. The V gene's germline CDR1 is ENHRY and CDR2 SYGVKD. This CDR3 has 19 amino acids. V dropped 3 bases and J dropped 3; count of bases not matched to a gene: 12. The CDR3 bases are TGTGCCATCAGTGACCAGTGGACTAGCGGGAGAAGGTTGACAGATACGCAGTATTTT. Encoded protein: CAISDQWTSGRRLTDTQYF.

The rearrangement links TRBV3-1 (or the pseudogene TRBV3-2) to TRBJ2-3; TRBD2 agrees at 7 bases. The CDR3 has 15 amino acids. Germline V gene data show CDR1 as LGHDT and CDR2 as YNNKEL (reference sequence). V lost 0 bases to trimming and J lost 6 bases; unmatched junction nucleotides: 6. The CDR3, as DNA: TGTGCCAGCAGCCAAGAGGCTAGCGGATACGATACGCAGTATTTT. Residues: CASSQEASGYDTQYF.

The V call is TRBV5-8, the J call TRBJ2-6, with D perhaps matching TRBD1 (6 bases). Deletions cut 4 bases from V and 4 bases from J, with 18 bases between. Germline V gene lookup returns CDR1 SGHTS and CDR2 YDEGEE. The CDR3 runs 17 residues. CDR3: CASSLISGVPGANVLTF. The CDR3 region has the DNA TGTGCCAGCAGCCTAATATCAGGGGTTCCCGGGGCCAACGTCCTGACTTTC.

This clone appeared a few times. The V call is TRBV9, the J call TRBJ2-3; 7 nucleotides align to TRBD2. Germline V CDR1 and CDR2: SGDLS, YYNGEE. The CDR3 spans 16 residues. Germline trimming cut 0 bases from V and 1 base from J; bases unmatched to any gene: 5. The CDR3 nucleotides are TGTGCCAGCAGCGTAGGGGCGGGGGAAGGCACAGATACGCAGTATTTT. It encodes CASSVGAGEGTDTQYF.